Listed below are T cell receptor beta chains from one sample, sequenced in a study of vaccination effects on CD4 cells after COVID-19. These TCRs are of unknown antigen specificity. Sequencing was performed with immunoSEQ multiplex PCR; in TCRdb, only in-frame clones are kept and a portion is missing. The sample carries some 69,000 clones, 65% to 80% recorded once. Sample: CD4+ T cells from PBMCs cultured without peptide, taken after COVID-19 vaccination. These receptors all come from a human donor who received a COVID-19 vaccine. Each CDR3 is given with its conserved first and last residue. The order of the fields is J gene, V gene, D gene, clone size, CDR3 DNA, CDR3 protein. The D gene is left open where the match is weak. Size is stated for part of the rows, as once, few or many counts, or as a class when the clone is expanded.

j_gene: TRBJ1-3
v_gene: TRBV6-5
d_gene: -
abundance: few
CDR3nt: TGTGCCAGCAGCACCACAGCAACTGGAAACACCATATATTTT
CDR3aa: CASSTTATGNTIYF

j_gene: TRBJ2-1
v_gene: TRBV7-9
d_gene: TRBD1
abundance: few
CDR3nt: TGTGCCAGCAGCTTATCGGGACAGCCGTACAATGAGCAGTTCTTC
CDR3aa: CASSLSGQPYNEQFF

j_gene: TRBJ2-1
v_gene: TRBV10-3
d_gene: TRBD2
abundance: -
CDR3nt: TGTGCCATAGGCGGGGGCTACAATGAGCAGTTCTTC
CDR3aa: CAIGGGYNEQFF

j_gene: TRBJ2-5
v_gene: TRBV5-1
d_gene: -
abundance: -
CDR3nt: TGCGCCAGCAGCCGCGAGGGGGGCGGGTCAGAGACCCAGTACTTC
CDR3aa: CASSREGGGSETQYF

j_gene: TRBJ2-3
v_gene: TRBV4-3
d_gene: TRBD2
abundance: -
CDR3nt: TGCGCCAGCAGCCAAGATCGCGGTAGCGGGGGCCTGAGCACAGATACGCAGTATTTT
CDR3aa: CASSQDRGSGGLSTDTQYF

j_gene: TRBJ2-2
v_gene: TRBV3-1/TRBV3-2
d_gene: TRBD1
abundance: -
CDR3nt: TGTGCCAGCAGCCCTAGGGGGCAAGGGAACACCGGGGAGCTGTTTTTT
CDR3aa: CASSPRGQGNTGELFF

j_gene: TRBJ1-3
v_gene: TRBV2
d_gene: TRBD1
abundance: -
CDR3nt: TGTGCCAGCAGAGACAGGGGTTCGGGAAACACCATATATTTT
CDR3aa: CASRDRGSGNTIYF

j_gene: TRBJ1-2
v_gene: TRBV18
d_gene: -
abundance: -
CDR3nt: TGTGCCAGCTCACTAGGAAGGGGAGCGCAAGCTAACTATGGCTACACCTTC
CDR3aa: CASSLGRGAQANYGYTF

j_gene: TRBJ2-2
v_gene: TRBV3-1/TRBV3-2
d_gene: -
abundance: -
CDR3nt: TGTGCCAGCAGCCTTCCCTTAGGGGGGGCCCCGGACACCGGGGAGCTGTTTTTT
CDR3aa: CASSLPLGGAPDTGELFF

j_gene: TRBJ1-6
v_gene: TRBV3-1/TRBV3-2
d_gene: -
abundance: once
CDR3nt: TGTGCCAGCACCAATCAGAGGACAGTCAATTCACCCCTCCACTTT
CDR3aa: CASTNQRTVNSPLHF

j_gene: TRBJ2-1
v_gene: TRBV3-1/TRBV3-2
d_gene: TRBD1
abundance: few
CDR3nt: TGTGCCAGCAGACGGACAGGGAGCTCCTACAATGAGCAGTTCTTC
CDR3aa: CASRRTGSSYNEQFF

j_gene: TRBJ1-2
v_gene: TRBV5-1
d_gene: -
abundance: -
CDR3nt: TGCGCCAGCAGCCCAACCCCTCCCGACGCATCTAACTATGGCTACACCTTC
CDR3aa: CASSPTPPDASNYGYTF

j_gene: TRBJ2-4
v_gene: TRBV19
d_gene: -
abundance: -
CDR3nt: TGTGCCAGTAGTACCTATACCGGGACTAACATTCAGTACTTC
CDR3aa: CASSTYTGTNIQYF

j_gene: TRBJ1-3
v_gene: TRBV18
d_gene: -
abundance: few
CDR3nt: TGTGCCAGCTCACCAAGTAAGGGAAGCTCTGGAAACACCATATATTTT
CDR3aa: CASSPSKGSSGNTIYF

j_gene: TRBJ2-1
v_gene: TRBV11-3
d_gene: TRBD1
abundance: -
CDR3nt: TGTGCCAGCAGCACGGCCCGGACAGGAAGGGGAAGGGATGAGCAGTTCTTC
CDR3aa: CASSTARTGRGRDEQFF